The present TCR beta chain was sequenced within a study of cytomegalovirus exposure and HLA in healthy donors. Study background: Clustering assigned 81% of the approximately 400 genotyped donors to the Caucasian-associated ancestry cluster.

With 60 Vbeta and 13 Jbeta primers, the PCR was carried out. Profiling relied on immunoSEQ multiplex PCR, and the TCRdb table lists in-frame clones only, not all of them. Among roughly 150,000 clones, over 50% were seen once, and the ten largest hold 1.5% to 2%. As to this clone: Its antigen remains unidentified.

Findings and limits, study-wide: Earlier results showed most TCR beta V segments being productive about 90% or about 30% of the time. Several V segments, TRBV6-2 and TRBV6-3 among them, could not be told apart and were dropped. As was reported, the classifier diagnosed cytomegalovirus status with high specificity and sensitivity.

The length of the CDR3 is 14 residues. Germline values: CDR1 LNHDA, CDR2 SQIVND (reference sequence). Sequenced material: PBMCs. The rearrangement links TRBV19 to TRBJ2-5; D possibly corresponds to TRBD2 (6 bases). With the DNA end fitting TRBJ2-7 better, the J assignment may be wrong. The clonotype comes from a human donor in good health. The DNA for the CDR3 is TGTGCCAGTAGTATAGTAGGAGGGGTCTACGAGCAGTACTTC. Amino acid sequence: CASSIVGGVYEQYF.